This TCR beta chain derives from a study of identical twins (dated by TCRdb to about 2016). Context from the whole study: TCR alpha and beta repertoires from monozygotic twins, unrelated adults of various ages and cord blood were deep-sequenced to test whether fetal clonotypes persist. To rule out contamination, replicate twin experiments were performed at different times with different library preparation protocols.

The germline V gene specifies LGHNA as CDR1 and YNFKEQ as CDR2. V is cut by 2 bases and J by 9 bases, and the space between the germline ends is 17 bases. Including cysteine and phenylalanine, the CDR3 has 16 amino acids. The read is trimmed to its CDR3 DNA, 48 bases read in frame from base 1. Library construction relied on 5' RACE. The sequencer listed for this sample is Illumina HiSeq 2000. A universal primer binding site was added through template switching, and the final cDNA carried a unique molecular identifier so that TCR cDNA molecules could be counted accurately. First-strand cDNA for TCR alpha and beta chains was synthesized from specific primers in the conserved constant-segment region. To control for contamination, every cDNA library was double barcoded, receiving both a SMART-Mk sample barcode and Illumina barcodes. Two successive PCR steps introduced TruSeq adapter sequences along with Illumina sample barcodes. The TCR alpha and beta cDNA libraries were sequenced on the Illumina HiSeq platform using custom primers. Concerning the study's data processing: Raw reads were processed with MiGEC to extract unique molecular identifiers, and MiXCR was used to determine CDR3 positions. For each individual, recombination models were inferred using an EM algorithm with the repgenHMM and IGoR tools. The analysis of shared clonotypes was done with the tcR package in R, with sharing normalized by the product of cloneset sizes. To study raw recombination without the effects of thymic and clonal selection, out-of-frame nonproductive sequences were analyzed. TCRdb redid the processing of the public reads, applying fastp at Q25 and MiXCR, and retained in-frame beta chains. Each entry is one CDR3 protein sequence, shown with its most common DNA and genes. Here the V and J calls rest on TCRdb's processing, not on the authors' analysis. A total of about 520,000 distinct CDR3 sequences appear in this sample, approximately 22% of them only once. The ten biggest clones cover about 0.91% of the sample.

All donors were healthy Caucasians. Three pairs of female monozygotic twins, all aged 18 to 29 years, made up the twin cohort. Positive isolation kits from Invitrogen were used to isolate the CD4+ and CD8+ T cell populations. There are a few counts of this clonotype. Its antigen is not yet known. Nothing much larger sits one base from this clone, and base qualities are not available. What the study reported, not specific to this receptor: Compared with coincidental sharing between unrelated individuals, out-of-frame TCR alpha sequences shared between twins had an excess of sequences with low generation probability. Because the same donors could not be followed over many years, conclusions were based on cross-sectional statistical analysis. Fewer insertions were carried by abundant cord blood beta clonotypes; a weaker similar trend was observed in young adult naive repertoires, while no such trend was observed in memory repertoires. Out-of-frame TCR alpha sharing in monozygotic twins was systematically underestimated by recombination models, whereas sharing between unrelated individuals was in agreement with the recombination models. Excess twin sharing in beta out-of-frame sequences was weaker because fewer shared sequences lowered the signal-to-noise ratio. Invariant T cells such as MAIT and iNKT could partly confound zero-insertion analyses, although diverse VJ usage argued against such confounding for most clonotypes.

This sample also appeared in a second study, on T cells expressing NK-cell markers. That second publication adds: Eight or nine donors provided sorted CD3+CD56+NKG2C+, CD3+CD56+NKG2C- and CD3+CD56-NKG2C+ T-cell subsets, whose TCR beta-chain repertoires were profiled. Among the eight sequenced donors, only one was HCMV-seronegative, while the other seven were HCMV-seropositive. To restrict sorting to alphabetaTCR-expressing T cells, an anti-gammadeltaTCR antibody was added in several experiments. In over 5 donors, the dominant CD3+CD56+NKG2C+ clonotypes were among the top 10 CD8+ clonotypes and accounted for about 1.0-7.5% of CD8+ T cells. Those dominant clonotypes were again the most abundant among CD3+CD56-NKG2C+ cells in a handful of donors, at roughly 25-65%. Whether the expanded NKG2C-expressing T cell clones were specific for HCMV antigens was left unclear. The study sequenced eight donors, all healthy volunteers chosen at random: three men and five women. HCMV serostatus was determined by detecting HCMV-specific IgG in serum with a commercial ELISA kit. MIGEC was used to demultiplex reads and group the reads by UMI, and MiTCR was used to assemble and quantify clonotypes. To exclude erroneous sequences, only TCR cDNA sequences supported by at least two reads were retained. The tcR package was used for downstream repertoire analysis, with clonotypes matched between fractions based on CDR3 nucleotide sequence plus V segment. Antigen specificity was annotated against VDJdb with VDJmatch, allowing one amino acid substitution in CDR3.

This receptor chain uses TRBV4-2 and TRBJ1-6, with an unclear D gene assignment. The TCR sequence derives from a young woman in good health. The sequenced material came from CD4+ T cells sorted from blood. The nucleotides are TGTGCCAGCAGCCAACAAGGACGCGAGCCCGGTTCACCCCTCCACTTT. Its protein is CASSQQGREPGSPLHF.